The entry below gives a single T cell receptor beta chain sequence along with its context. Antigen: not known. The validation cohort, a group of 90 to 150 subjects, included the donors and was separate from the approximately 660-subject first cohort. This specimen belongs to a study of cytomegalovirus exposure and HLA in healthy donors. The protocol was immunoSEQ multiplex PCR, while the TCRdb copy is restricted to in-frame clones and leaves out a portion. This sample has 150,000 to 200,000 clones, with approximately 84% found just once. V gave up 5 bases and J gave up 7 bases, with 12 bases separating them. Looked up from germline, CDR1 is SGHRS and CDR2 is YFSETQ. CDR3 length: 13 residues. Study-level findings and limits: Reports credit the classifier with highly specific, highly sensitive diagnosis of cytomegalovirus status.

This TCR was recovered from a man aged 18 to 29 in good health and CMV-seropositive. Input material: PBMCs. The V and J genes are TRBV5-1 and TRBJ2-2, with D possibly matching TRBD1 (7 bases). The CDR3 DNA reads TGCGCCAGCAGACGTCAGGGGGGCGGGGAGCTGTTTTTT. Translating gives CASRRQGGGELFF.